Presented here are 7 T cell receptor beta chains from one specimen sequenced in a study of neurological immune-mediated disorders. TCRdb fed the 5' RACE reads into MiXCR, producing one record per CDR3 protein. The table lists 50,000 to 75,000 distinct CDR3 sequences, roughly 12% of them singletons. Sequenced sample: PBMCs. The receptors here all came from a woman aged 55-70 years with HTLV-1-associated myelopathy (HAM/TSP).

About this clonotype itself: At one of its ends the junction is not consistent with the germline gene, which may arise from a read error. The chain combines TRBV5-1 with TRBJ2-1; D call uncertain. Germline assignment: CDR1 SGHRS and CDR2 YFSETQ. The CDR3 totals 15 residues. CDR3 DNA sequence: TGCGCCAGCAGCACCCGACCCCTATCTTACAATGGGCAGTTCTTC. This translates into CASSTRPLSYNGQFF.

This clonotype was found many times. The chain links TRBV20-1 to TRBJ1-4; maybe TRBD1 (5 bases). Trimming shortened V by 5 bases and J by 2 bases, and 6 bases separated the two germline ends. CDR1 is DFQATT and CDR2 is SNEGSKA in the germline V gene (reference sequence). The CDR3 totals 12 residues. The CDR3 here is CSAGGTNEKLFF. For the CDR3, the DNA is TGCAGTGCTGGGGGGACTAATGAAAAACTGTTTTTT.

This clonotype was observed many times. The chain is built from TRBV20-1 and TRBJ2-1, with D uncertain. Germline V lookup: CDR1 DFQATT, CDR2 SNEGSKA (reference sequence). V lost 0 bases and J lost 14, with 14 bases in between. The CDR3 loop spans 12 amino acids. The CDR3 nucleotides are TGCAGTGCTAGAGAAGACTCTAACCGTGAGTTCTTC. Translated, it gives CSAREDSNREFF.

This clonotype appeared many times. The chain recombines TRBV5-1 with TRBJ2-2, with 11 bases fitting TRBD1. Germline V gene lookup returns CDR1 SGHRS and CDR2 YFSETQ. The ends lost 4 bases at V and 9 bases at J; junction bases unmatched: 11. This CDR3 spans 16 amino acids. CDR3 in amino acids: CASSPNPGQGGRELFF. CDR3 in DNA: TGCGCCAGCAGCCCCAACCCGGGACAGGGGGGTAGGGAGCTGTTTTTT.

The CDR3 loop is CASSGESRFSFF. CDR3 nucleotide sequence: TGTGCCAGCTCGGGAGAGTCGAGATTCTCTTTCTTT. The chain has TRBV18 and TRBJ1-1; D gene ambiguous. Per germline, CDR1 KGHSH and CDR2 LQKENI. V was trimmed by 6 bases and J by 12 bases, leaving 17 bases between them. The CDR3 totals 12 residues.

This clonotype was counted many times. J is TRBJ2-7 and V is TRBV29-1, with D perhaps TRBD1 or TRBD2 (5 bases each). V lost 7 bases and J lost 0, with 10 bases in between. Per germline, CDR1 SQVTM and CDR2 ANQGSEA. The CDR3 contains 12 residues. In nucleotides, the CDR3 is TGCAGCGCCAGGGACGGCTCCTACGAGCAGTACTTC. It codes for CSARDGSYEQYF.

Ten or more counts support this clonotype. This sequence joins TRBV12-3 or TRBV12-4 and TRBJ2-2, with 9 bases that match TRBD2. Trimming at V came to 3 bases and at J to 6 bases, leaving 5 bases not matched to a gene. The CDR3 runs 15 residues. The CDR3: CASSFTGTSPGELFF. CDR3 nucleotide sequence: TGTGCCAGCAGTTTCACCGGGACTAGCCCCGGGGAGCTGTTTTTT.